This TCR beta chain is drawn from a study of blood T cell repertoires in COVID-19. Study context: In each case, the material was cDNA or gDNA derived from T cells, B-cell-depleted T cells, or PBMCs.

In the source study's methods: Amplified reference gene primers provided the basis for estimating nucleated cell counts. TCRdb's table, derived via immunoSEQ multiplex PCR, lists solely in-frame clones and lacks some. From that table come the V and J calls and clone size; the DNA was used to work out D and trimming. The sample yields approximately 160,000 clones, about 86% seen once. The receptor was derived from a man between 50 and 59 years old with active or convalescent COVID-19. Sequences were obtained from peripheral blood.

For the CDR3, the DNA is TGCAGTGCTAGCCAGCGGGATACGCAGTATTTT. Its translation: CSASQRDTQYF. The rearrangement links TRBV20-1 to TRBJ2-3; D is perhaps TRBD2 (5 bases). From germline, CDR1 is DFQATT and CDR2 SNEGSKA (reference sequence). The CDR3 length is 11 residues. V was pared by 3 bases and J by 6 bases, with 7 bases between.